Listed below are T cell receptor beta chains from one sample, sequenced in a study of Ad26.COV2.S vaccination and SARS-CoV-2 variants. TCRdb's table, derived via immunoSEQ multiplex PCR, lists solely in-frame clones and lacks some. The sample lists under 550,000 clones; approximately 90% were seen once. The starting material was peripheral blood, obtained in a trial of Ad26.COV2.S vaccine versus placebo. The source is a person between 18 and 59 years old who received the Ad26.COV2.S COVID-19 vaccine or a placebo. Both conserved end residues are part of each CDR3. Clone size is given for some rows only: seen once, a few or many times, or a class if the clone is expanded.

j_call: TRBJ2-1
cdr3_length: 14
clone_size: NA
v_call: TRBV29-1
cdr3_aa: CSVVGSGASNEQFF

j_call: TRBJ2-5
cdr3_length: 14
clone_size: NA
v_call: TRBV3-1/TRBV3-2
cdr3_aa: CASSQEPYQETQYF

j_call: TRBJ1-4
cdr3_length: 17
clone_size: NA
v_call: TRBV7-8
cdr3_aa: CASSLAWFPTTNEKLFF

j_call: TRBJ1-3
cdr3_length: 12
clone_size: NA
v_call: TRBV2
cdr3_aa: CANSETGNTIYF

j_call: TRBJ2-1
cdr3_length: 18
clone_size: NA
v_call: TRBV7-9
cdr3_aa: CASRPTGAQKGSYNEQFF

j_call: TRBJ1-4
cdr3_length: 13
clone_size: once
v_call: TRBV11-2
cdr3_aa: CASSFGQGKGLFF

j_call: TRBJ2-2
cdr3_length: 16
clone_size: once
v_call: TRBV5-1
cdr3_aa: CASSSPGQGPTGELFF

j_call: TRBJ2-2
cdr3_length: 16
clone_size: NA
v_call: TRBV7-7
cdr3_aa: CASSRVGDPNTGELFF

j_call: TRBJ1-5
cdr3_length: 13
clone_size: NA
v_call: TRBV2
cdr3_aa: CASSERDVQPQHF

j_call: TRBJ2-1
cdr3_length: 15
clone_size: NA
v_call: TRBV30
cdr3_aa: CAWSVRQGLYNEQFF

j_call: TRBJ2-1
cdr3_length: 13
clone_size: NA
v_call: TRBV9
cdr3_aa: CASSVDRNNEQFF

j_call: TRBJ2-7
cdr3_length: 14
clone_size: once
v_call: TRBV2
cdr3_aa: CASSDQGLSNEQYF

j_call: TRBJ2-7
cdr3_length: 15
clone_size: NA
v_call: TRBV6-5
cdr3_aa: CASSSFGTGFYEQYF

j_call: TRBJ2-4
cdr3_length: 15
clone_size: NA
v_call: TRBV7-2
cdr3_aa: CASSLARAGASIQYF